This T cell receptor beta chain stems from a study of identical twins. TCRdb fed the 5' RACE reads into MiXCR, producing one record per CDR3 protein. The repertoire consists of roughly 540,000 distinct CDR3 sequences, with approximately 22% occurring once and the leading ten covering 0.75% to 0.95%. The CDR3 runs to 14 residues. Germline lookup yields CDR1 MNHEY and CDR2 SVGAGI. Between the trimmed V and J ends, which lost 3 bases and 5 bases, there was a span of 14 bases. This clonotype was counted a few times. The sample also formed part of further work on T cells expressing NK-cell markers. Turning to that study: For a few donors, these clonotypes were likewise the leading ones in the CD3+CD56-NKG2C+ fraction. Whether expanded NKG2C+ T cell clones were HCMV specific stayed uncertain.

The clonotype comes from a woman aged 18-29 years in good health. Material: CD4+ T cells sorted from blood. The V call is TRBV6-5, the J call TRBJ2-7; TRBD1 or TRBD2 may be the D gene (6 bases each). CDR3 region: CASSYPGASNEQYF. The CDR3 region has the DNA TGTGCCAGCAGTTATCCGGGGGCGAGCAACGAGCAGTACTTC.